The 13 T cell receptor beta chains below were found in one sample sequenced in a study of T cell repertoires in aging, cancer and after chemotherapy. Multiplex touch-down PCR with TRB-A/B primers amplified rearranged V-D-J TRB sequences. Each CDR3 protein is one row after TCRdb ran MiXCR on the multiplex PCR reads. The repertoire has around 6,400 distinct CDR3 sequences, under 30% of them found once; the top ten carry approximately 6.9%. TCR beta rearrangements were amplified from peripheral blood genomic DNA. The sample was blood. These receptors originate from a human donor in good health.

The table lists this clonotype with a few counts. The DNA of the CDR3 is TGTGCCAGCAGCCTTAGCGGGATTACGCAGTATTTT. Its translation: CASSLSGITQYF. The chain carries TRBV12-3 or TRBV12-4 and TRBJ2-3; TRBD2 matches at 8 bases. The CDR3 is 12 amino acids. With V trimmed by 6 bases and J by 8 bases, 4 bases remained unmatched.

The chain uses TRBV20-1 and TRBJ1-1, with 8 bases that match TRBD1. Germline CDR1 reads DFQATT; CDR2 reads SNEGSKA (reference sequence). The CDR3 totals 12 residues. J was trimmed by 3 bases and V by 3 bases; bases with no gene match: 0. CDR3 nucleotides: TGCAGTGCTAGGACAGGGGACACTGAAGCTTTCTTT. Translated, it gives CSARTGDTEAFF.

This clonotype counts as medium-sized. This chain uses TRBV11-3 with TRBJ1-1, with D maybe TRBD1 (5 bases). The length of the CDR3 is 15 residues. CDR1 and CDR2 from the germline V gene are SGHNT and YENEEA. V lost 1 base and J 7 bases, leaving 16 bases between the germline ends. The chain's CDR3 is CASSLVRGGTSEAFF. CDR3 sequence (DNA): TGTGCCAGCAGCTTAGTCCGGGGGGGGACTAGTGAAGCTTTCTTT. Full variable domain (remainder filled in from reference TRBV11-3 and TRBJ1-1): EAGVVQSPRYKIIEKKQPVAFWCNPISGHNTLYWYLQNLGQGPELLIRYENEEAVDDSQLPKDRFSAERLKGVDSTLKIQPAELGDSAVYLCASSLVRGGTSEAFFGQGTRLTVV.

The chain employs TRBV5-4 and TRBJ2-1, with 13 bases lining up with TRBD2. CDR3 size: 16 residues. CDR1 SGHNT and CDR2 YYREEE come from the germline V gene (reference sequence). V lost 3 bases to trimming and J lost 4 bases; unmatched junction nucleotides: 4. The CDR3, as DNA: TGTGCCAGCAGCTCCCTGACTAGCGGGGGGTACAATGAGCAGTTCTTC. This encodes CASSSLTSGGYNEQFF.

The CDR3 coding sequence is TGTGCCAGCAGCCACGAGGGGGTTGGCGAGACCCAGTACTTC. Protein: CASSHEGVGETQYF. The V gene is TRBV6-2 or TRBV6-3, the J gene TRBJ2-5, with D perhaps matching TRBD1 (6 bases). This CDR3 has 14 amino acids. CDR1 is MNHEY, CDR2 SVGEGT, per germline. V was pared by 6 bases and J by 5 bases, with 16 bases between.

This clonotype was seen a handful of times. CDR3 sequence: CASSPDRIQETQYF. CDR3 bases: TGTGCCAGCAGCCCGGACAGGATCCAAGAGACCCAGTACTTC. The chain employs TRBV7-2 and TRBJ2-5; 7 bases fit TRBD1. There are 14 residues in the CDR3. V lost 5 bases, J lost 1 base, and 4 bases stayed unmatched. Per germline, CDR1 SGHTA and CDR2 FQGNSA.

This clonotype ranks as medium-sized. The genes are TRBV27 and TRBJ2-3; 7 nucleotides match TRBD2. CDR1 and CDR2 from the germline V gene are MNHEY and SMNVEV (reference sequence). Unmatched junction bases numbered 7, after V lost 3 bases and J lost 1 base. The CDR3 totals 16 residues. The CDR3: CASSFLAEMGTDTQYF. The CDR3 nucleotides are TGTGCCAGCAGTTTCCTAGCGGAGATGGGCACAGATACGCAGTATTTT.

The chain has TRBV27 and TRBJ1-5, with D perhaps matching TRBD1 (5 bases). The CDR3 sequence is 14 residues long. The germline CDR1 and CDR2 sequences are MNHEY and SMNVEV (reference sequence). Trimming pared 6 bases from V and 7 bases from J, leaving 16 bases between. DNA of the CDR3: TGTGCCAGCAGGGGGTTGGGTGGGGGACAGCCCCAGCATTTT. It translates to CASRGLGGGQPQHF.

This clonotype counts as medium-sized. The V call is TRBV29-1, the J call TRBJ2-5; D is possibly TRBD1 (5 bases). Germline V gene sequence: CDR1 SQVTM, CDR2 ANQGSEA. The CDR3 contains 13 residues. Trimming pared 6 bases from V and 1 base from J, leaving 12 bases between. The CDR3: CSVVVGPQETQYF. CDR3 DNA: TGCAGCGTGGTAGTGGGGCCCCAAGAGACCCAGTACTTC. The complete variable domain, with remaining parts taken from reference TRBV29-1 and TRBJ2-5, reads SAVISQKPSRDICQRGTSLTIQCQVDSQVTMMFWYRQQPGQSLTLIATANQGSEATYESGFVIDKFPISRPNLTFSTLTVSNMSPEDSSIYLCSVVVGPQETQYFGPGTRLLVL.

The J gene is TRBJ2-1, the V gene TRBV6-6; TRBD2 is a possible D gene (6 bases). The V end was cut by 10 bases, the J end by 5 bases, with 12 bases between. CDR1 and CDR2 from the germline V gene are MNHNY and SVGAGI (reference sequence). This CDR3 contains 12 residues. CDR3 sequence reads: CAIGEVHNEQFF. In nucleotides, the CDR3 is TGTGCCATCGGGGAGGTCCACAATGAGCAGTTCTTC.

J is TRBJ2-7 and V is TRBV27, with 7 positions matching TRBD2. J was trimmed by 2 bases and V by 3 bases; bases with no gene match: 10. This CDR3 has 16 residues. The V gene's germline CDR1 is MNHEY and CDR2 SMNVEV (reference sequence). CDR3 nucleotide sequence: TGTGCCAGCAGTTTGGGGGGGTCTGTGGGGACCTACGAGCAGTACTTC. Residues: CASSLGGSVGTYEQYF.

CDR3 nucleotide sequence: TGTGCCAGCAGCCCCCAGGGAATCGAAGAGACCCAGTACTTC. Translating it yields CASSPQGIEETQYF. The V gene is TRBV11-3, the J gene TRBJ2-5; D perhaps matches TRBD1 (5 bases). The CDR3 consists of 14 residues. The V gene lost 5 bases and the J gene lost 3 bases, with 13 bases spanning the gap. Germline values: CDR1 SGHNT, CDR2 YENEEA.

This clonotype rates as medium-sized. V is TRBV5-4 and J is TRBJ2-6; D possibly corresponds to TRBD2 (7 bases). The V and J ends lost 4 bases and 4 bases respectively, with 15 bases between them. The CDR3 totals 16 residues. Germline V gene sequence: CDR1 SGHNT, CDR2 YYREEE (reference sequence). The CDR3 region is CASSRGGVEGANVLTF. The CDR3 DNA sequence: TGTGCCAGCAGCAGGGGGGGGGTGGAAGGGGCCAACGTCCTGACTTTC.